Reported below is one T cell receptor (beta chain). The antigen is unknown. Primers included in the PCR were 60 Vbeta and 13 Jbeta primers. Using immunoSEQ multiplex PCR, the repertoire was profiled, and TCRdb retains in-frame clones only, with some absent. The table lists around 100,000 clones, about 61% of them singletons. The CDR3 totals 16 residues. J was trimmed by 3 bases and V by 5 bases; bases with no gene match: 7. Germline lookup yields CDR1 MDHEN and CDR2 SYDVKM. This specimen comes from a study of cytomegalovirus exposure and HLA in healthy donors. Study-wide background: T cells numbering about 179 million yielded 90 million to 140 million unique TCR beta sequences in an earlier analysis. Study-level results: Presence/absence analyses assumed roughly uniform sequencing depth across donors, which may not hold.

V is TRBV28 and J is TRBJ1-1, with 12 bases matching TRBD1. This clonotype was sampled from a woman in her twenties or thirties in good health and CMV-seronegative. Sequenced: PBMCs. CDR3 in amino acids: CASSRDRGRGDTEAFF. In DNA form, the CDR3 reads TGTGCCAGCAGTAGGGACAGGGGGCGCGGGGACACTGAAGCTTTCTTT.